These T cell receptor beta chains were read from a single sample in a study of cytomegalovirus exposure and HLA in healthy donors. Profiling relied on immunoSEQ multiplex PCR, and the TCRdb table lists in-frame clones only, not all of them. The sample has more than 140,000 clones, and its top ten clones hold around 2.2%. Sequencing input: PBMCs. The receptors derive from a woman aged 18-29 years in good health and CMV-seronegative. Each CDR3 is given with its conserved first and last residue. Fields, in order: CDR3 DNA, CDR3 protein, V gene, J gene, D gene. A D gene is named only where the DNA matches it firmly.

TGTGCCAGCAGCTCCAACAGTAATGAAAAACTGTTTTTT	CASSSNSNEKLFF	TRBV11-1	TRBJ1-4	NA
TGTGCCAGCAGCTTGGGGGGACTAGCGGCCCAAGAGACCCAGTACTTC	CASSLGGLAAQETQYF	TRBV5-6	TRBJ2-5	TRBD2
TGTGCCTGGAGTCCGGGACAGCGTGGTGAAAAACTGTTTTTT	CAWSPGQRGEKLFF	TRBV30	TRBJ1-4	TRBD1
TGTGCCAGCAGTAGGGGCACTGAAGCTTTCTTT	CASSRGTEAFF	TRBV7-9	TRBJ1-1	NA
TGTGCCAGCAGCGTAGGGGGAGGGTTCAATCAGCCCCAGCATTTT	CASSVGGGFNQPQHF	TRBV9	TRBJ1-5	NA
TGTGCCACCAGCGAGGCATGGTCACCCCTCCACTTT	CATSEAWSPLHF	TRBV15	TRBJ1-6	NA
TGTGCCAGCAGTTACTCGGGGGGACCGGGCTTTGAAGCTTTCTTT	CASSYSGGPGFEAFF	TRBV6-5	TRBJ1-1	NA
TGTGCCAGCAGTTCCCTAATCAGGCTTCACACAGGGGAGCTGTTTTTT	CASSSLIRLHTGELFF	TRBV6-5	TRBJ2-2	NA
TGTGCCACTGCGAGCTCCTACGAGCAGTACTTC	CATASSYEQYF	TRBV6-5	TRBJ2-7	NA
TGTGCCAGCAGTTACGCGGACAGGGAAGGTGGCTACACCTTC	CASSYADREGGYTF	TRBV6-5	TRBJ1-2	TRBD1